This record covers a single T cell receptor (beta chain). No antigen is known for it. This entry is derived from a study of cytomegalovirus exposure and HLA in healthy donors. The repertoire was sequenced with immunoSEQ multiplex PCR; TCRdb's copy has only in-frame clones and lacks some. The profile covers about 250,000 clones, with roughly 87% appearing a single time and approximately 12% taken by the ten largest. Study-wide results and caveats: Researchers reported that a few CMV-associated chains were confirmed in vitro as CMV antigen-specific. According to a later analysis, TCR clusters from the first cohort tended to co-occur in the roughly 130 validation repertoires. According to the study, roughly 160 TCR beta chains were cytomegalovirus-associated. Reports showed the classifier diagnosing cytomegalovirus status with high specificity and sensitivity.

Sequenced sample: PBMCs. The receptor was isolated from a man younger than 35 in good health and CMV-seropositive.

The CDR3 bases are TGTGCCAGCAGCTTAAGGACGAGAGCTGGCACAGATACGCAGTATTTT. As protein: CASSLRTRAGTDTQYF. The gene calls are TRBV11-2 and TRBJ2-3; unclear D gene. In germline, CDR1 is SGHAT, CDR2 FQNNGV. Trimming removed 2 bases at V and 1 base at J, with 13 bases between. This CDR3 has 16 residues.